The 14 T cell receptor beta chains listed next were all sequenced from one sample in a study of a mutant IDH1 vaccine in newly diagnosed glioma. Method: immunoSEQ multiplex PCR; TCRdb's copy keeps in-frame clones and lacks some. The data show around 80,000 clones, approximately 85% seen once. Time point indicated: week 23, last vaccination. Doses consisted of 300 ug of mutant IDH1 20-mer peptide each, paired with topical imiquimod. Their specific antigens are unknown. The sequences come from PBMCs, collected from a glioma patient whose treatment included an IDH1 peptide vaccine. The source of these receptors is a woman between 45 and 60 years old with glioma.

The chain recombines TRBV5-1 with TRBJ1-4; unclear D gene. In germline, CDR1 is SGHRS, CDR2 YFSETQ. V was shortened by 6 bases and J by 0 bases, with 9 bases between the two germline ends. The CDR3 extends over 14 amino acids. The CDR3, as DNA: TGCGCCAGCAAGGACGGAGCAACTAATGAAAAACTGTTTTTT. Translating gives CASKDGATNEKLFF.

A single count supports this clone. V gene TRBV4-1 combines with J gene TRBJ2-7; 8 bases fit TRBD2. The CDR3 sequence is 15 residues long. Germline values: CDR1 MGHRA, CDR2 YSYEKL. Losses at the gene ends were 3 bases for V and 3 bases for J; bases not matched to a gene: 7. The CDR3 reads CASSHSGLAHYEQYF. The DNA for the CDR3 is TGCGCCAGCAGCCATTCCGGACTAGCTCACTACGAGCAGTACTTC.

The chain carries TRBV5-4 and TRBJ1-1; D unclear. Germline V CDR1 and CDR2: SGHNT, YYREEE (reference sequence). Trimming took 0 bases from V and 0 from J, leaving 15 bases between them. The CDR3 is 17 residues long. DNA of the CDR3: TGTGCCAGCAGCTTGGCAAGAGGGTCCTTAATGAACACTGAAGCTTTCTTT. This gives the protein CASSLARGSLMNTEAFF.

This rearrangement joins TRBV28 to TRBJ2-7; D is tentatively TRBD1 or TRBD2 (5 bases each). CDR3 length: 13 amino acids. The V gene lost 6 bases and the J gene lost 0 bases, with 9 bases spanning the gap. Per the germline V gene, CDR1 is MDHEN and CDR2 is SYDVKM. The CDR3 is CASSSGASYEQYF. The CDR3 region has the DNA TGTGCCAGCAGCTCCGGGGCCTCCTACGAGCAGTACTTC.

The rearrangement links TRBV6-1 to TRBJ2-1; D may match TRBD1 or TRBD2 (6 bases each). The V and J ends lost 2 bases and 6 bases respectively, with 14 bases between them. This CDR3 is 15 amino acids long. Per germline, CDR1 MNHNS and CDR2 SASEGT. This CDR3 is CASSEQGGILNEQFF. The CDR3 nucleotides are TGTGCCAGCAGTGAACAAGGGGGGATCCTCAATGAGCAGTTCTTC.

The CDR3 DNA is TGTGCCAGCAGCCCGGGGCTAGGGGATGAGCAGTTCTTC. Translated, it gives CASSPGLGDEQFF. V is TRBV4-2 and J is TRBJ2-1; possibly TRBD1 or TRBD2 for D (5 bases each). Trimming removed 4 bases from V and 8 bases from J, with 12 bases in between. Germline assignment: CDR1 LGHNA and CDR2 YNFKEQ. There are 13 residues in the CDR3.

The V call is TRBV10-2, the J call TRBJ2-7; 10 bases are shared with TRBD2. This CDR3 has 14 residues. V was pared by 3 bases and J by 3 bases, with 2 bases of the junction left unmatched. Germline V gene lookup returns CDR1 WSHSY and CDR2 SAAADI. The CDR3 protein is CASSELAGYYEQYF. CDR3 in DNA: TGCGCCAGCAGTGAACTAGCGGGATACTACGAGCAGTACTTC.

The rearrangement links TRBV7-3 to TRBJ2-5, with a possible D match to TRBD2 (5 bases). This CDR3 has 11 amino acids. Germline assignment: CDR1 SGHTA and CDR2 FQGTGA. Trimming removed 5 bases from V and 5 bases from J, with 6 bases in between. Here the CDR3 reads CASSVAETQYF. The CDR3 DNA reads TGTGCCAGCAGCGTAGCGGAGACCCAGTACTTC.

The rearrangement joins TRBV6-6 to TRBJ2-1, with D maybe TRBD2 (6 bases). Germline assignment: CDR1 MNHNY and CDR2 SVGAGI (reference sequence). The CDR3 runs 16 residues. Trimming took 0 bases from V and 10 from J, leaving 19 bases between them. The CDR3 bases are TGTGCCAGCAGTTACTCGTTGCGGGAACGGCCATGGGAGCAGTTCTTC. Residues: CASSYSLRERPWEQFF.

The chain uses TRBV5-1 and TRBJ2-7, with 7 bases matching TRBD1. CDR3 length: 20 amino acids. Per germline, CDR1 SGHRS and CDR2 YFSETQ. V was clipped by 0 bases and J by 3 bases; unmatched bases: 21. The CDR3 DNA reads TGCGCCAGCAGCTTGGGGAGGCTGCGACAGGGTACGGCCCTGAACTACGAGCAGTACTTC. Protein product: CASSLGRLRQGTALNYEQYF.

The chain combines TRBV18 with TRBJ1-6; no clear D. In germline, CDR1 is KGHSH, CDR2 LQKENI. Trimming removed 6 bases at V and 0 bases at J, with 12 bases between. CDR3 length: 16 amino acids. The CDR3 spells CASSLAESSYNSPLHF. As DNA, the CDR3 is TGTGCCAGCTCGCTCGCTGAGAGCTCCTATAATTCACCCCTCCACTTT.

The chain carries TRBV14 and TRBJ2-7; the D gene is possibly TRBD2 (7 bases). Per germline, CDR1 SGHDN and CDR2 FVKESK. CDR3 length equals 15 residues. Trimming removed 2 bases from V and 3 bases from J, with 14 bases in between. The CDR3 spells CASSQLWGGYYEQYF. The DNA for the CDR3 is TGTGCCAGCAGCCAACTTTGGGGGGGCTACTACGAGCAGTACTTC.

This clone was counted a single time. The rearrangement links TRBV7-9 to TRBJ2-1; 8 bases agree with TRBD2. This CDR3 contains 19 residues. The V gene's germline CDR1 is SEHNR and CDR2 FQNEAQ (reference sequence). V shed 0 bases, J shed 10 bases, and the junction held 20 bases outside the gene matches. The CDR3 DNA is TGTGCCAGCAGCTTAGCGGTCCCGGGGCTAGCGGGTAGGAAAGGCGAGCAGTTCTTC. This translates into CASSLAVPGLAGRKGEQFF.

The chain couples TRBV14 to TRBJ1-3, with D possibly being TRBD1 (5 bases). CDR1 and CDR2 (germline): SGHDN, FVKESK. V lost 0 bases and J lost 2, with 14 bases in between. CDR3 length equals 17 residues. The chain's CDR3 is CASSQDLGTYPGNTIYF. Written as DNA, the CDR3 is TGTGCCAGCAGCCAAGATCTAGGGACGTACCCTGGAAACACCATATATTTT.